The entry that follows covers one T cell receptor beta chain sequence. Assay used: immunoSEQ multiplex PCR; TCRdb lists only in-frame clones, some missing. The table lists fewer than 300,000 clones, 82% of them singletons. V dropped 4 bases and J dropped 3 bases, with 13 bases sitting between them. Germline CDR1 WSHSY, CDR2 SAAADI. The length of the CDR3 is 15 residues. This specimen belongs to a study of control samples from healthy donors and cancer patients. This clonotype was sampled from a woman aged 55-69 years with lung cancer. The specimen was PBMCs. The V and J genes are TRBV10-2 and TRBJ1-3, with a weak D call TRBD1 (5 bases). The CDR3 spells CASSARGTVGNTIYF. The DNA for the CDR3 is TGCGCCAGCAGTGCCCGGGGGACGGTTGGAAACACCATATATTTT.